This T cell receptor beta chain came from a study of blood T cell repertoires in COVID-19. Across the study: Acute-phase and convalescent COVID-19 samples originated in the United States, Italy and Spain. PBMCs, B-cell-depleted T cells, or T cells were the source of the cDNA or gDNA that made up the material.

In the study's own analysis: Reference gene primer amplification gave estimated nucleated cell counts. Profiling relied on immunoSEQ multiplex PCR, and the TCRdb table lists in-frame clones only, not all of them. V and J calls plus clone size are reproduced from that table; the DNA served to infer D and trimming. The data contain tens of thousands of clones, around nine tenths of them singletons. Specimen: peripheral blood. The sequence was collected from a man aged 40-49 years with acute or convalescent COVID-19.

The CDR3 loop reads CASSVETALDTQYF. The CDR3 DNA reads as TGTGCCAGCAGCGTAGAGACAGCCCTAGATACGCAGTATTTT. V usage is TRBV9 and J usage is TRBJ2-3; a weak D match, TRBD1 (5 bases). This CDR3 region has 14 residues. The V end was cut by 0 bases, the J end by 5 bases, with 10 bases between. Germline V lookup: CDR1 SGDLS, CDR2 YYNGEE.